A selection of T cell receptor beta chains follows, all from one sample in a study of T cell repertoires in cytomegalovirus infection. Their target antigens are unknown. In TCRdb, the reads were re-called with MiXCR into one record per CDR3 protein. Altogether 400,000 to 600,000 distinct CDR3 sequences are present, 42% being singletons, with the ten largest covering about 39%. The sample consisted of cultured PBMCs, taken from culture after CMV antigen stimulation. The receptors were gathered from a human donor in good health (CMV status not recorded). Some clones in this sample may be carry-over from other donors' samples. CDR3s include the opening cysteine and the closing phenylalanine or tryptophan. Each record gives: clone size, V gene, D gene, J gene, CDR3 DNA, CDR3 protein. D genes are given only for firm matches. A row's size may be missing; if present it is once, few, many or a size class.

>.|TRBV30|.|TRBJ2-1
TGTGCCTGGAGTGGACTAGACTACAATGAGCAGTTCTTC
CAWSGLDYNEQFF
>.|TRBV7-2|TRBD2|TRBJ2-7
TGTGCCAGCAGCTTAGCGCCGACTGGCGGGAGGGCCCCCGACGAGCAGTACTTC
CASSLAPTGGRAPDEQYF
>.|TRBV12-3/TRBV12-4|TRBD1|TRBJ2-5
TGTGCCAGCAGTCCGAGGGACAGAGTAATTAGTAACCAGTACTTC
CASSPRDRVISNQYF
>many|TRBV7-2|.|TRBJ2-2
TGTGCCAGCAGCCCGGGACTTTACACCGGGGAGCTGTTTTTT
CASSPGLYTGELFF
>.|TRBV7-2|.|TRBJ2-2
TGTGCCAGCAGCTTGATAGGATTTGGGGAGCTGTTTTTT
CASSLIGFGELFF
>.|TRBV7-2|TRBD1|TRBJ2-7
TGTGCCAGCAGCGCCGGGACAGGGACCGACGAGCAGTACTTC
CASSAGTGTDEQYF
>.|TRBV4-2|.|TRBJ1-6
TGTGCCAGCAGCCAAGAGATTTGGACAGCCAATAATTCACCCCTCCACTTT
CASSQEIWTANNSPLHF
>few|TRBV5-4|TRBD1|TRBJ2-7
TGTGCCAGCACCTCGTCCTGGGACAGGGGGGAGCAGTACTTC
CASTSSWDRGEQYF
>.|TRBV7-2|.|TRBJ2-5
TGTGCCAGCAGCTCAAGTTTGGGGACCGCTGGTGAGACCCAGTACTTC
CASSSSLGTAGETQYF
>.|TRBV27|.|TRBJ2-1
TGTGCCAGCAGTTTATCAGGGTTAAATGAGCAGTTCTTC
CASSLSGLNEQFF
>.|TRBV6-1|.|TRBJ1-2
TGTGCCAGCAGTGAACGTGTGCTATATGGCTACACCTTC
CASSERVLYGYTF
>.|TRBV7-2|TRBD1|TRBJ2-3
TGTGCCAGCAGCCCCCGGGACAGGACAGGGGATACGCAGTATTTT
CASSPRDRTGDTQYF
>.|TRBV7-2|.|TRBJ2-7
TGTGCCAGCAGCTATAGACTGGGGGCCTACGAGCAGTACTTC
CASSYRLGAYEQYF
>.|TRBV7-2|TRBD2|TRBJ2-1
TGTGCCAGCAGCTTAGCGCTAGGACTAGCGGGAGAGGACAATGAGCAGTTCTTC
CASSLALGLAGEDNEQFF
>.|TRBV6-5|TRBD2|TRBJ2-1
TGTGCCAGCAGCCACCCAGCGAAAGCGGGGAGCTCCTACAATGAGCAGTTCTTC
CASSHPAKAGSSYNEQFF
>many|TRBV7-2|.|TRBJ2-4
TGTGCCAGCAGCTTAGGGTGGGACGGAGATTCGAAAAACATTCAGTACTTC
CASSLGWDGDSKNIQYF
>few|TRBV5-4|.|TRBJ2-5
TGTGCCACAACTGCGGGACGGCAAGAGACCCAGTACTTC
CATTAGRQETQYF
>.|TRBV11-2|TRBD2|TRBJ2-5
TGTGCCAGCAGCACGTATCGGGGGGGAGGAGGCCAAGAGACCCAGTACTTC
CASSTYRGGGGQETQYF
>.|TRBV27|TRBD1|TRBJ2-6
TGTGCCAGCAGTTTGGGAACAGGGGGCTTCCTCTCTGGGGCCAACGTCCTGACTTTC
CASSLGTGGFLSGANVLTF
>.|TRBV5-1|TRBD1|TRBJ2-6
TGCGCCAGCAGCTTGGTGGGACAGGGACTGACTTTC
CASSLVGQGLTF
>.|TRBV7-2|TRBD2|TRBJ2-2
TGTGCCAGCAGCTTGACTAGCGGGGGGGTCGGGGAGCTGTTTTTT
CASSLTSGGVGELFF
>.|TRBV5-1|.|TRBJ1-4
TGCGCCAGCTGTCGGGACACCGATGAAAAACTGTTTTTT
CASCRDTDEKLFF
>.|TRBV15|.|TRBJ1-5
TGTGCCACCGGACACTCAAAAGATCAGCCCCAGCATTTT
CATGHSKDQPQHF
>.|TRBV7-7|.|TRBJ2-5
TGTGCCAGCAGCTTAGTGGGGTACCAAGAGACCCAGTACTTC
CASSLVGYQETQYF
>.|TRBV29-1|TRBD1|TRBJ2-7
TGCAGCGTGGGACCGACAGGGGAGGCCTACGAGCAGTACTTC
CSVGPTGEAYEQYF
>few|TRBV7-2|.|TRBJ2-5
TGTGCCAGCAGCTTGGCCAATTGGTCCCAGTACTTC
CASSLANWSQYF
>.|TRBV6-1|.|TRBJ1-2
TGTGCCAGCAGTGAATCCTTTTCAGTTGGGTATGGCTACACCTTC
CASSESFSVGYGYTF
>.|TRBV25-1|.|TRBJ2-1
TGTGCCAGCAGCGGTAGGCCGTTCTTC
CASSGRPFF
>few|TRBV7-2|.|TRBJ2-7
TGTGCCAGCAGCCCCACCTCGCGGATCGACGAGCAGTACTTC
CASSPTSRIDEQYF
>once|TRBV7-6|.|TRBJ2-1
TGTGCCAGCAGCCCCCGGCACACGGGACAGCAGTTCTTC
CASSPRHTGQQFF
>.|TRBV6-2/TRBV6-3|.|TRBJ1-2
TGTGCCAGCAGTTCAAGACAGGAGAAGGATGGCTACACCTTC
CASSSRQEKDGYTF
>.|TRBV12-3/TRBV12-4|TRBD1|TRBJ2-6
TGTGCCAGCAGCGACAGGGTATCTGGGGCCAACGTCCTGACTTTC
CASSDRVSGANVLTF
>.|TRBV6-1|TRBD1|TRBJ2-2
TGTGCCAGCAGTCAGGGACAGGGGGTAGGGGAGCTGTTTTTT
CASSQGQGVGELFF
>.|TRBV19|.|TRBJ2-1
TGTGCCAGTAGTGGGGTCAATGAGCAGTTCTTC
CASSGVNEQFF
>.|TRBV10-3|.|TRBJ1-1
TGTGCCATCAGAAACGGGACTCCCGAAAACACTGAAGCTTTCTTT
CAIRNGTPENTEAFF
>.|TRBV11-1|TRBD1|TRBJ1-6
TGTGCCAGCAGCTCAAGGACAGGAGTTGGTTCACCCCTCCACTTT
CASSSRTGVGSPLHF
>.|TRBV15|.|TRBJ1-1
TGTGCCACCAGCGTAGAGAACACTGAAGCTTTCTTT
CATSVENTEAFF
>.|TRBV5-1|TRBD2|TRBJ2-5
TGCGCGGCCCGGGTTGGCGGGGGGCCTCAAGAGACCCAGTACTTC
CAARVGGGPQETQYF
>few|TRBV2|.|TRBJ1-6
TGTGCCTCCCGGAGAGAGGTGTCACCCCTCCACTTT
CASRREVSPLHF
>.|TRBV7-2|.|TRBJ2-3
TGTGCCAGCAGCGGAACTTTACTCACAGATACGCAGTATTTT
CASSGTLLTDTQYF
>.|TRBV11-2|TRBD2|TRBJ2-3
TGTGCCAGCAGCTTCGGACTAGCGGGGCTCCCCAGGGAGTATTTT
CASSFGLAGLPREYF
>.|TRBV12-3/TRBV12-4|TRBD1|TRBJ1-2
TGTGCCAGCACTCCGACAGGGGACGGCTACACCTTC
CASTPTGDGYTF
>few|TRBV11-2|TRBD2|TRBJ2-1
TGTGCCAGCAGCCGCAGACTAGCGGGGATCTACAATGAGCAGTTCTTC
CASSRRLAGIYNEQFF
>many|TRBV7-2|.|TRBJ1-2
TGTGCCAGCAGCCCCGCGGGACAATTATATGGCTACACCTTC
CASSPAGQLYGYTF
>.|TRBV24-1|.|TRBJ2-1
TGTGCCACCAGTGACGGGACCCGAATAAACAATGAGCAGTTCTTC
CATSDGTRINNEQFF
>few|TRBV12-3/TRBV12-4|TRBD1|TRBJ2-3
TGTGCCACCCTGAACAGGGGTCGGGTTACGCAGTATTTT
CATLNRGRVTQYF
>.|TRBV28|.|TRBJ2-7
TGTGCCAGCAGGGGCCTCCCACCACTCTACGAGCAGTACTTC
CASRGLPPLYEQYF